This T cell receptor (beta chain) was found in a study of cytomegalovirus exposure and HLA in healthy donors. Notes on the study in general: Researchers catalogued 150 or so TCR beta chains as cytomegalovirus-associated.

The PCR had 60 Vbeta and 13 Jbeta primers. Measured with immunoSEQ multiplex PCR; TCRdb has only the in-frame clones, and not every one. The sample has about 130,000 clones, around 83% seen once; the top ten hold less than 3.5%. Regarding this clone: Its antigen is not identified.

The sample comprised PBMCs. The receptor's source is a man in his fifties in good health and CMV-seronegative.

CDR3 coding DNA: TGTGCCAGCAGCCAAAGTGTAGGGGGCTTGGCGGACACTGAAGCTTTCTTT. Its protein product is CASSQSVGGLADTEAFF. This chain connects TRBV7-2 to TRBJ1-1; TRBD1 matches at 7 bases. Germline V CDR1 and CDR2: SGHTA, FQGNSA. With V trimmed by 5 bases and J by 3 bases, 15 bases remained unmatched. The CDR3 is made up of 17 amino acids.